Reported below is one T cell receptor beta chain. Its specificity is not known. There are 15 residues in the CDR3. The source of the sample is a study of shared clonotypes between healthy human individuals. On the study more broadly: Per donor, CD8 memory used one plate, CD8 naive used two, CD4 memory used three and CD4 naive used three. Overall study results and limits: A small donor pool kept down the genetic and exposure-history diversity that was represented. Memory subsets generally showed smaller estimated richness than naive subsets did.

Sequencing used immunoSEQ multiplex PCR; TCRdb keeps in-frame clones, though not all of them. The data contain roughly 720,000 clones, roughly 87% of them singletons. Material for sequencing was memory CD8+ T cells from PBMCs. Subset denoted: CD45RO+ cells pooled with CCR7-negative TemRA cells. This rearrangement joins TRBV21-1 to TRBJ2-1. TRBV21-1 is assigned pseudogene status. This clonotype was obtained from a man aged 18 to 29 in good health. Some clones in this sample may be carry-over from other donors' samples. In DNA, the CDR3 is TGTGCCAGCAGCAAAGTCAGGGTGACTATGAATGAGCAGTTCTTC. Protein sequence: CASSKVRVTMNEQFF.